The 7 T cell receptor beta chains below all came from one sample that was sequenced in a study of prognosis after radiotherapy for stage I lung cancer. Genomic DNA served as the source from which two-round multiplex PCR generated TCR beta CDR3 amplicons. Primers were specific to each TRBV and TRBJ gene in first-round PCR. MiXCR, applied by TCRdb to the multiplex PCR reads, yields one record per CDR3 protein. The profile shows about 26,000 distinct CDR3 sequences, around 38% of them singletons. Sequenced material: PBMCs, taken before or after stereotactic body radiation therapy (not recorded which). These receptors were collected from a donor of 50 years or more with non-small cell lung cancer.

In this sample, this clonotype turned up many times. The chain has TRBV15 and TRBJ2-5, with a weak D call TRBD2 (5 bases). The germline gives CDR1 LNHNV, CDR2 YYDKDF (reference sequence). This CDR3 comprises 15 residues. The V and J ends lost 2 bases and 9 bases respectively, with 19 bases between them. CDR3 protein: CATSRTYSNREAQYF. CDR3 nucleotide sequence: TGTGCCACCAGCAGAACCTACTCAAACCGGGAAGCCCAGTACTTC.

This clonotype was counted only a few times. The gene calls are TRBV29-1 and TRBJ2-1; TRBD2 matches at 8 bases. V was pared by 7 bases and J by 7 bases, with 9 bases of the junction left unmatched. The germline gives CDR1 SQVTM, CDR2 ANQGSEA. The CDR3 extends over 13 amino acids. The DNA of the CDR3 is TGCAGCGCCGGGAGGGCCGGTAGGAATGAGCAGTTCTTC. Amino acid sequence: CSAGRAGRNEQFF.

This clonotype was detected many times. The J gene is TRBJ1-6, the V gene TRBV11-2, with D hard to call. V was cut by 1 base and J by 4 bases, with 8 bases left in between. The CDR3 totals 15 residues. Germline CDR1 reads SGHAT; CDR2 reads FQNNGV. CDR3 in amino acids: CASSLGQEYNSPLHF. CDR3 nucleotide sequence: TGTGCCAGCAGCTTAGGCCAGGAATATAATTCACCCCTCCACTTT.

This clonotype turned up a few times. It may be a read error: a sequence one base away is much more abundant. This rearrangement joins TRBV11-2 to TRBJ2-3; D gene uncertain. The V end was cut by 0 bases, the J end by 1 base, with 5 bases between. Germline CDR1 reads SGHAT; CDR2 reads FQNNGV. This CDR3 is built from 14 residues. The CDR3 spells CASSLDPRTDTQYF. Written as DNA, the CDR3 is TGTGCCAGCAGCTTAGATCCCCGCACAGATACGCAGTATTTT.

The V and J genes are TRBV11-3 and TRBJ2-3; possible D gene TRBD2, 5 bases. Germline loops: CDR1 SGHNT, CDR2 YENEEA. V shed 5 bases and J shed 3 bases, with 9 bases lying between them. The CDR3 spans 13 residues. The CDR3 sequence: CASSRRGTDTQYF. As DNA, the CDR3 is TGTGCCAGCAGCCGACGGGGTACAGATACGCAGTATTTT.

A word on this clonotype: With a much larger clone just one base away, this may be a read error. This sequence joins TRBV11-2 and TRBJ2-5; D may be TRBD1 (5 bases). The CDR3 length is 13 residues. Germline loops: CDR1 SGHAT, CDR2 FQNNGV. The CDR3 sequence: CTTTDSPQETQYF. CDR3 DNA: TGTACCACTACAGACAGCCCTCAAGAGACCCAGTACTTC.

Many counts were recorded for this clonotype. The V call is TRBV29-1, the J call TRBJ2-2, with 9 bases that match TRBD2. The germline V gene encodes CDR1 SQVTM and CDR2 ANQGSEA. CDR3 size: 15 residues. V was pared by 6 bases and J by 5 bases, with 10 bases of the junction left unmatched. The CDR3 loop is CSVVGTSPGTGELFF. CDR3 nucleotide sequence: TGCAGCGTCGTAGGGACTAGCCCTGGTACCGGGGAGCTGTTTTTT.